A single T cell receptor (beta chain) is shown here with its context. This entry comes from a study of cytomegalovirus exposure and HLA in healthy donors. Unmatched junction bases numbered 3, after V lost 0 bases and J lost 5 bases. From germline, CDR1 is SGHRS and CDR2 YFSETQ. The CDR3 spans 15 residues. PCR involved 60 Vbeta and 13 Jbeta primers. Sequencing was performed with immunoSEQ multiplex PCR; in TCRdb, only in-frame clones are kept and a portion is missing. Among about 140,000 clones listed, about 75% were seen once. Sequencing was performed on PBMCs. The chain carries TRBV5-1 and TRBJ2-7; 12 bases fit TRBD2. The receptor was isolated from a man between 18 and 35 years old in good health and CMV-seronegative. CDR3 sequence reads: CASSLVASGRDEQYF. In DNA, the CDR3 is TGCGCCAGCAGCTTGGTGGCTAGCGGGAGGGACGAGCAGTACTTC.